These 24 T cell receptor beta chains originate from one sample sequenced in a study of immune evolution from preneoplasia to lung adenocarcinoma. Only in-frame clones appear in the TCRdb table, and some are missing; sequencing was by immunoSEQ multiplex PCR. In the table there are over 3,500 clones, approximately 80% of which are singletons. The sequencing sample was made of FFPE lung adenocarcinoma in situ tissue. The receptors originated from a person aged 70 to 80 with lung adenocarcinoma.

The V and J genes are TRBV28 and TRBJ2-7; 10 nucleotides match TRBD1. The junction had 12 bases not matched to a gene; V was cut back by 4 bases and J by 9 bases. The germline V gene encodes CDR1 MDHEN and CDR2 SYDVKM. This CDR3 region has 15 residues. CDR3 in DNA: TGTGCCAGCAGTTCCTCGGGACAGGGGATCGAAGGGCAGTACTTC. Protein: CASSSSGQGIEGQYF.

The chain employs TRBV19 and TRBJ1-4; 7 bases fit TRBD1. This CDR3 is 15 amino acids long. V dropped 3 bases and J dropped 5; count of bases not matched to a gene: 6. CDR1 is LNHDA, CDR2 SQIVND, per germline (reference sequence). This chain's CDR3 is CASSIAQGVNEKLFF. CDR3 DNA sequence: TGTGCCAGTAGTATCGCCCAGGGGGTAAATGAAAAACTGTTTTTT.

V and J are TRBV11-3 and TRBJ1-1, with TRBD1 matching over 7 bases. The V and J ends lost 5 bases and 6 bases, in that order; junction bases with no gene match: 3. Germline CDR1 SGHNT, CDR2 YENEEA. The CDR3 is 12 amino acids. CDR3 in DNA: TGTGCCAGCAGCAAGGGGACAGCTGAAGCTTTCTTT. Translation: CASSKGTAEAFF.

A few counts support this clone. J is TRBJ2-2 and V is TRBV4-1; TRBD1 aligns across 7 bases. The CDR3 covers 17 residues. V was pared by 3 bases and J by 3 bases, with 10 bases of the junction left unmatched. CDR1 and CDR2 from the germline V gene are MGHRA and YSYEKL. CDR3 in DNA: TGCGCCAGCAGCCACCCCAGGGGGAGTGGATACACCGGGGAGCTGTTTTTT. This sequence encodes CASSHPRGSGYTGELFF.

This clone was seen only a few times. The V gene is TRBV5-6, the J gene TRBJ2-7; possibly TRBD1 or TRBD2 for D (5 bases each). Germline CDR1 SGHDT, CDR2 YYEEEE. CDR3 length: 14 residues. The V end lost 6 bases, the J end lost 2 bases, and 15 bases lay between the germline ends. The CDR3 loop reads CASTPGRSTYEQYF. The CDR3 coding sequence is TGTGCCAGCACCCCGGGACGGTCCACCTACGAGCAGTACTTC.

V and J are TRBV6-5 and TRBJ2-1, with unresolved D. This CDR3 has 11 amino acids. Between the trimmed V and J ends, which lost 6 bases and 6 bases, there was a span of 6 bases. The germline V gene has CDR1 MNHEY and CDR2 SVGAGI. The CDR3 here is CASSQSNEQFF. The CDR3 coding sequence is TGTGCCAGCAGCCAGAGCAATGAGCAGTTCTTC.

V is TRBV5-4 and J is TRBJ2-1; 8 bases are a match to TRBD2. From germline, CDR1 is SGHNT and CDR2 YYREEE (reference sequence). Losses at the gene ends were 4 bases for V and 8 bases for J; bases not matched to a gene: 11. This CDR3 has 15 amino acids. The CDR3, as DNA: TGTGCCAGCAGCGTGGGACTAGGAGGTGTCGATGAGCAGTTCTTC. This codes for CASSVGLGGVDEQFF.

This chain connects TRBV2 to TRBJ1-3; TRBD1 might be the D (5 bases). The CDR3 spans 15 residues. Trimming cost V 6 bases and J 2 bases, with 14 bases left between them. CDR1 and CDR2 (germline): SNHLY, FYNNEI. The CDR3: CASSDWSGTGNTIYF. The CDR3 DNA is TGTGCCAGCAGCGACTGGTCAGGGACTGGAAACACCATATATTTT.

The J gene is TRBJ2-7, the V gene TRBV7-2, with D perhaps assigned TRBD1 or TRBD2 (5 bases each). CDR1 and CDR2 from the germline V gene are SGHTA and FQGNSA. V dropped 8 bases and J dropped 1 base, with 15 bases sitting between them. The length of the CDR3 is 14 residues. CDR3 DNA: TGTGCCAGCGGCCGAGGGGATTCATCCTACGAGCAGTACTTC. This translates into CASGRGDSSYEQYF.

This chain connects TRBV7-8 to TRBJ2-1, with TRBD2 as a possible D gene (6 bases). The germline gives CDR1 SGHVS, CDR2 FQNEAQ. The V end lost 1 base, the J end lost 2 bases, and 9 bases lay between the germline ends. The CDR3 sequence is 15 residues long. CDR3 amino acids: CASSLGSGPYNEQFF. DNA for the CDR3: TGTGCCAGCAGCTTAGGTAGCGGACCCTACAATGAGCAGTTCTTC.

This clone was detected only a few times. The chain recombines TRBV10-3 with TRBJ2-5; TRBD2 matches at 10 bases. The ends lost 0 bases at V and 5 bases at J; junction bases unmatched: 6. The germline V gene encodes CDR1 ENHRY and CDR2 SYGVKD. The CDR3 has 16 residues. In nucleotides, the CDR3 is TGTGCCATCAGTGAGTCGAGGGCTAGCGGGAGTGAGACCCAGTACTTC. Residues: CAISESRASGSETQYF.

This clone appeared a single time. The gene calls are TRBV2 and TRBJ1-1, with a possible D match to TRBD1 (5 bases). The V end lost 6 bases, the J end lost 1 base, and 12 bases lay between the germline ends. The CDR3 spans 14 residues. Germline V gene data show CDR1 as SNHLY and CDR2 as FYNNEI. CDR3 DNA: TGTGCCAGCAGCAGACAGAGAGGGAACACTGAAGCTTTCTTT. It specifies CASSRQRGNTEAFF.

J is TRBJ1-1 and V is TRBV19; D call uncertain. CDR1 and CDR2 from the germline V gene are LNHDA and SQIVND (reference sequence). The CDR3 extends over 14 amino acids. The V and J ends lost 8 bases and 2 bases respectively, with 15 bases between them. As DNA, the CDR3 is TGTGCCAGTTCATCCCATTCAGGTAACACTGAAGCTTTCTTT. This translates into CASSSHSGNTEAFF.

This chain uses TRBV7-8 with TRBJ2-3; D may be TRBD1 or TRBD2 (5 bases each). The CDR3 sequence is 16 residues long. V was clipped by 2 bases and J by 4 bases, with 16 bases between them. CDR1 and CDR2 from the germline V gene are SGHVS and FQNEAQ. CDR3 nucleotide sequence: TGTGCCAGCAGCTTAACCAGGGATTTGAGGGCAGATACGCAGTATTTT. Protein sequence: CASSLTRDLRADTQYF.

The chain links TRBV29-1 to TRBJ2-3, with 14 bases identical to TRBD2. This CDR3 is built from 18 residues. Germline CDR1 is SQVTM and CDR2 is ANQGSEA. Germline trimming cut 0 bases from V and 4 bases from J; bases unmatched to any gene: 9. Here the CDR3 DNA reads TGCAGCGTTGAAGATCTTCGAGGACTAGCGGGAGGCCCAGATACGCAGTATTTT. Its protein product is CSVEDLRGLAGGPDTQYF.

This clone was found a few times. V and J are TRBV4-1 and TRBJ2-7; D possibly corresponds to TRBD1 (7 bases). The CDR3 contains 15 residues. V was clipped by 0 bases and J by 4 bases, with 13 bases between them. The germline CDR1 and CDR2 sequences are MGHRA and YSYEKL. The CDR3 region is CASSQDPGGTYEQYF. The CDR3 DNA is TGCGCCAGCAGCCAAGATCCAGGGGGGACTTACGAGCAGTACTTC.

V usage is TRBV15 and J usage is TRBJ1-5, with unresolved D. The CDR3 contains 18 residues. In germline, CDR1 is LNHNV, CDR2 YYDKDF (reference sequence). V lost 0 bases and J 0 bases, leaving 15 bases between the germline ends. CDR3 amino acids: CATSRDGQSLISNQPQHF. CDR3 DNA sequence: TGTGCCACCAGCAGAGATGGGCAGAGCTTAATTAGCAATCAGCCCCAGCATTTT.

This clone was seen just once. The V gene is TRBV30, the J gene TRBJ1-1, with D perhaps matching TRBD1 (6 bases). Trimming took off 2 bases at V and 3 bases at J, with 13 bases between the two ends. The CDR3 spans 14 residues. Germline V CDR1 and CDR2: GTSNPN, SVGIG (reference sequence). CDR3 coding DNA: TGTGCCTGGAGTTGGGGGGCGCTGGACACTGAAGCTTTCTTT. It translates to CAWSWGALDTEAFF.

This chain uses TRBV6-1 with TRBJ2-1; TRBD2 matches 9 bases. Germline CDR1 is MNHNS and CDR2 is SASEGT. The V gene end was trimmed by 2 bases and the J gene end by 4 bases; junction bases not matched to a gene: 12. The CDR3 has 18 amino acids. This CDR3 reads CASSEWHDGAGGYNEQFF. The CDR3 DNA follows: TGTGCCAGCAGTGAATGGCATGATGGAGCGGGGGGTTACAATGAGCAGTTCTTC.

Remarks on this clone: Germline and junction disagree at one end, which may indicate a read error. The CDR3 DNA reads TGTGCCAGCAGTCCCGGTTGGGCGGAGACCCTTTTGTTC. Its translation is CASSPGWAETLLF. The gene calls are TRBV28 and TRBJ1-2; the D is unclear. The CDR3 is 13 amino acids. The germline V gene has CDR1 MDHEN and CDR2 SYDVKM.

This clone was detected only a few times. This specimen includes other DNA sequences encoding the same CDR3. The chain combines TRBV29-1 with TRBJ2-1; D unclear. V was pared by 4 bases and J by 4 bases, with 2 bases between. Germline V gene data show CDR1 as SQVTM and CDR2 as ANQGSEA. This CDR3 is built from 10 residues. The CDR3 reads CSVGYNEQFF. Written as DNA, the CDR3 is TGCAGCGTTGGTTACAATGAGCAGTTCTTC.

V and J are TRBV5-1 and TRBJ2-5; D unclear. Trimming took off 1 base at V and 5 bases at J, with 9 bases between the two ends. Germline lookup yields CDR1 SGHRS and CDR2 YFSETQ. This CDR3 has 13 residues. CDR3 amino acids: CASSLNFGETQYF. The DNA for the CDR3 is TGCGCCAGCAGCTTGAACTTCGGGGAGACCCAGTACTTC.

This chain uses TRBV7-6 with TRBJ1-2, with D tentatively TRBD1 (6 bases). CDR3 length: 12 residues. Germline V gene data show CDR1 as SGHVS and CDR2 as FNYEAQ. Trimming pared 10 bases from V and 7 bases from J, leaving 16 bases between. In DNA form, the CDR3 reads TGTGCCACTCGTCCAGGGGAATTTGGCTACACCTTC. It encodes CATRPGEFGYTF.

This clone has more than one count but fewer than ten. The gene calls are TRBV28 and TRBJ2-5; no definite D call. Per germline, CDR1 MDHEN and CDR2 SYDVKM. The CDR3 contains 14 residues. V was clipped by 6 bases and J by 5 bases, with 16 bases between them. The CDR3 here is CASSPFFSFETQYF. The CDR3 DNA follows: TGTGCCAGCAGCCCATTCTTTAGTTTTGAGACCCAGTACTTC.